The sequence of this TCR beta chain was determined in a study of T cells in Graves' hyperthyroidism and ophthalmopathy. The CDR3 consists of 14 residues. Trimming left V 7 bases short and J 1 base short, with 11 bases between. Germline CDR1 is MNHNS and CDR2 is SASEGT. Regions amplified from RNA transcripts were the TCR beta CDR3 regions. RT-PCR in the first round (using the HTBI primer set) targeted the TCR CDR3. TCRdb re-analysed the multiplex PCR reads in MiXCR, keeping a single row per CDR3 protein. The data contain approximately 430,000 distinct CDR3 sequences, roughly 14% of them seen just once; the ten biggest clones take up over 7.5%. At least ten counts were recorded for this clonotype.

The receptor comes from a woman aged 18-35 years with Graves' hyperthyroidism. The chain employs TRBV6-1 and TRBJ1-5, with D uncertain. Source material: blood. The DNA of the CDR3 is TGTGCCAGCACTCCTACTTGGAGCAATCAGCCCCAGCATTTT. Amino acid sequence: CASTPTWSNQPQHF.